This T cell receptor (beta chain) was observed in a study of blood T cell repertoires in COVID-19. Study-wide background: Acute and convalescent COVID-19 samples came from the United States, Italy and Spain. PBMCs, B-cell-depleted T cells, or T cells were the source of the cDNA or gDNA that made up the material.

As originally analysed: Estimates of nucleated cell counts were drawn from the amplification of reference gene primers. The protocol was immunoSEQ multiplex PCR, while the TCRdb copy is restricted to in-frame clones and leaves out a portion. The V and J calls and clone size come from that table; D and trimming were worked out from the DNA. The sample yields about 74,000 clones, more than 75% seen once. The CDR3 consists of 14 residues. Germline lookup yields CDR1 MDHEN and CDR2 SYDVKM. V lost 9 bases to trimming and J lost 3 bases, with 15 bases between them. The source is a human donor in a cohort sampled during active COVID-19. Sequenced material: peripheral blood. This rearrangement joins TRBV28 to TRBJ2-1, with D possibly matching TRBD2 (5 bases). The CDR3 here is CASTLAGLYNEQFF. CDR3 nucleotides: TGTGCCAGTACCCTGGCGGGCCTCTACAATGAGCAGTTCTTC.